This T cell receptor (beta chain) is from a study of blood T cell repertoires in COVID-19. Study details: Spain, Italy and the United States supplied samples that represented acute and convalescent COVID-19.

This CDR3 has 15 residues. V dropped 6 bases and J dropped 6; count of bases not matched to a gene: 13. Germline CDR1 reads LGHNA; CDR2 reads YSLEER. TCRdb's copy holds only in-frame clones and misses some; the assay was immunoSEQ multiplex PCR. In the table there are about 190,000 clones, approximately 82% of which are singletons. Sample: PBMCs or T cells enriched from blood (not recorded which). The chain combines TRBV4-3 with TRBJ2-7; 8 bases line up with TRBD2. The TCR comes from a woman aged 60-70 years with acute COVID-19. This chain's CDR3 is CASSLWGSGKGEQYF. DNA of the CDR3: TGCGCCAGCAGTCTCTGGGGTAGCGGGAAAGGCGAGCAGTACTTC.